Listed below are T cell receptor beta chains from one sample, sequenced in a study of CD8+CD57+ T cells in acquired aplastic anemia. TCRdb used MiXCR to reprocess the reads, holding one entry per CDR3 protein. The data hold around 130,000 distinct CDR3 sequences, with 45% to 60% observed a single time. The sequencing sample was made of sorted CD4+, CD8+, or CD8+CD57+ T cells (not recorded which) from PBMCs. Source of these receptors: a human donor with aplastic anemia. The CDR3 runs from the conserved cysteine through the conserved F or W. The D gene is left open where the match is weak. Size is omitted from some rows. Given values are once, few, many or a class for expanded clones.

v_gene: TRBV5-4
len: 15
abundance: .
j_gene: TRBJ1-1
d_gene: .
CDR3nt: TGTGCCAGCAGCTTGGGGAACGTATTGAACACTGAAGCTTTCTTT
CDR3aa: CASSLGNVLNTEAFF

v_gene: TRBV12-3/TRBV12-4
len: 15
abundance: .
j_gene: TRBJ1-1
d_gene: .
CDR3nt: TGTGCCAGCAGTGACGATTTGGGCAGTAACACTGAAGCTTTCTTT
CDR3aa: CASSDDLGSNTEAFF

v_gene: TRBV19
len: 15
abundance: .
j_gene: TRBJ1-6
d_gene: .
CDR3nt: TGTGCCAGTAATCCTAGAAGAGGCTATAATTCACCCCTCCACTTT
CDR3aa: CASNPRRGYNSPLHF

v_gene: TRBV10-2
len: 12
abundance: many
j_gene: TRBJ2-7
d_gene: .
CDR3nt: TGCGCCAGCAGCGAGTTCCCCTACGAGCAGTACTTC
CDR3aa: CASSEFPYEQYF

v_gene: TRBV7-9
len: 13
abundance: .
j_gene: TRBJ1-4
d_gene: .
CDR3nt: TGTGCCAGCAGCTCGACGGGGGATGAAAAACTGTTTTTT
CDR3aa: CASSSTGDEKLFF

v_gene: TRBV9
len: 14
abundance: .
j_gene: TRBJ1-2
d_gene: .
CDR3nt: TGTGCCAGCAGCGTAGACGACAGGTTACCAGGCTACACCTTC
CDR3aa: CASSVDDRLPGYTF

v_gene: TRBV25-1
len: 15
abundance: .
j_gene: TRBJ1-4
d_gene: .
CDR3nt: TGTGCCAGCAGTGGTTTACAGGGTAAGGACGAAAAACTGTTTTTT
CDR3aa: CASSGLQGKDEKLFF

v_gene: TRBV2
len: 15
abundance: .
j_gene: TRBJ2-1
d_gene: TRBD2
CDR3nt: TGTGCCAGCACAGAGACTAGCGGGGGGTACAATGAGCAGTTCTTC
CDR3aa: CASTETSGGYNEQFF

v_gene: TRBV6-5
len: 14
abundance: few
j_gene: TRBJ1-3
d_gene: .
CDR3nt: TGTGCCAGCAGTTCCAGGGTGGCTGGAAACACCATATATTTT
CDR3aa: CASSSRVAGNTIYF

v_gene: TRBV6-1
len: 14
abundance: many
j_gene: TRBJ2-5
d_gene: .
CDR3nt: TGTGCCAGCAGTGAATTCGCAGTCCAAGAGACCCAGTACTTC
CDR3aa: CASSEFAVQETQYF

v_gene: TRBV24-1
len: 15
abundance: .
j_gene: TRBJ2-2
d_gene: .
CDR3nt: TGTGCCACCAGTGATTCGGGGATTTACACCGGGGAGCTGTTTTTT
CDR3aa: CATSDSGIYTGELFF

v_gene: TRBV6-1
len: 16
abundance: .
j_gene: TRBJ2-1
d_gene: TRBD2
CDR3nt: TGTGCCAGCAGTGAAGCTCTAGCGGGAGTGTACAATGAGCAGTTCTTC
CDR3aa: CASSEALAGVYNEQFF

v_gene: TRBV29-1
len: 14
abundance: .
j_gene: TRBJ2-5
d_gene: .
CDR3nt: TGCAGCGTTGAAGAGACAGCACTCCAAGAGACCCAGTACTTC
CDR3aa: CSVEETALQETQYF

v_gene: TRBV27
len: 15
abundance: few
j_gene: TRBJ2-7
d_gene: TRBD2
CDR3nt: TGTGCCAGCAGTTTGGGTAGCGGGAACGCCTACGAGCAGTACTTC
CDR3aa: CASSLGSGNAYEQYF

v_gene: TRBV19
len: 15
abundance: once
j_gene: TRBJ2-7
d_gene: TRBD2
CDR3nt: TGTGCCAGTAGTATAACACTAGCGGGACCCTACGAGCAGTACTTC
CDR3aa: CASSITLAGPYEQYF

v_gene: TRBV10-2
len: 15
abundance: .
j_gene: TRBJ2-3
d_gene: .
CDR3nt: TGCGCCAGCAGTGATGGGGGGAGTAGCACAGATACGCAGTATTTT
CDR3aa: CASSDGGSSTDTQYF

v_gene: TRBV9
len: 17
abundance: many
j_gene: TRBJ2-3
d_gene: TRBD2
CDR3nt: TGTGCCAGCAGCGTAGGCCTAGCGGTCCAGCCCGCAGATACGCAGTATTTT
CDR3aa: CASSVGLAVQPADTQYF

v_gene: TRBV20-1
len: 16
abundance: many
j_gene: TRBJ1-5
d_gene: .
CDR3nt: TGCAGTGCTAGAGATTTCCGGGGCGGAAGCAATCAGCCCCAGCATTTT
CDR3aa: CSARDFRGGSNQPQHF

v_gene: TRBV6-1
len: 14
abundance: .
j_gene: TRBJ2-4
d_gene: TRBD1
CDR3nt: TGTGCCAGCAGCATAGACAGGGGTGGGGACATTCAGTACTTC
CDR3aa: CASSIDRGGDIQYF

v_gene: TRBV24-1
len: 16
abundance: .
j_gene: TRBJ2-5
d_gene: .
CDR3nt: TGTGCCACCAGTGATTCCCAGCCTGGGACGCAAGAGACCCAGTACTTC
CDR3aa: CATSDSQPGTQETQYF

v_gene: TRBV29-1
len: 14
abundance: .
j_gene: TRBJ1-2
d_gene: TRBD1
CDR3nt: TGCAGCGTTGACTCATTCGACAGGGGAGATGGCTACACCTTC
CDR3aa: CSVDSFDRGDGYTF

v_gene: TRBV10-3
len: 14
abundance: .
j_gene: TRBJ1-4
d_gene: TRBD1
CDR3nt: TGTGCCATCAGAGGGACAGGGGAAGGCGAAAAACTGTTTTTT
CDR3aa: CAIRGTGEGEKLFF

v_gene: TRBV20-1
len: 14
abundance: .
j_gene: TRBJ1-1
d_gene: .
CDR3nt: TGCAGTGCTAGAGATACAGGGTTGAGCACTGAAGCTTTCTTT
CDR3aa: CSARDTGLSTEAFF

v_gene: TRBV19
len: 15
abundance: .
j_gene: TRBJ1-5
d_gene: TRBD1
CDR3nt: TGTGCCAGTAGTGACCGACAGGGTCACCATCAGCCCCAGCATTTT
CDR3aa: CASSDRQGHHQPQHF

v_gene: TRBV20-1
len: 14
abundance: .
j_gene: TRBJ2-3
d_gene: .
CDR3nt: TGCAGTGCTAGATCGACAAAGGGCGCAGATACGCAGTATTTT
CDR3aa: CSARSTKGADTQYF

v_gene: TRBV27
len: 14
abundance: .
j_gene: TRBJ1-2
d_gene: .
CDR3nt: TGTGCCAGCAGCCCGGCCGGGCCGATCTATGGCTACACCTTC
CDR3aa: CASSPAGPIYGYTF

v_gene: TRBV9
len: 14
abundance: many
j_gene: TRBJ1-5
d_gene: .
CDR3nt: TGTGCCAGCAGCCCCTCCGGTAGCAATCAGCCCCAGCATTTT
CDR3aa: CASSPSGSNQPQHF

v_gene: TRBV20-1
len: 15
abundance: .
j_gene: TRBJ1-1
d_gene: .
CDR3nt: TGCAGTGCGAGGGCCCAACATAAGGCGAACACTGAAGCTTTCTTT
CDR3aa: CSARAQHKANTEAFF

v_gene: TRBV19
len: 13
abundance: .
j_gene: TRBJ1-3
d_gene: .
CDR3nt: TGTGCCAGTAGTCCCTCTGGAGGAAACACCATATATTTT
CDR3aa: CASSPSGGNTIYF

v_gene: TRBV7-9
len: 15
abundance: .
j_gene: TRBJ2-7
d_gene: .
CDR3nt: TGTGCCAGCAGCTTCAGAGGGGCCACTTCCTACGAGCAGTACTTC
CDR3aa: CASSFRGATSYEQYF

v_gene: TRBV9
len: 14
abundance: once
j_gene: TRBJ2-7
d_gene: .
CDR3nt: TGTGCCAGCAGCTTCAGGGACTCTGCCTACGAGCAGTACTTC
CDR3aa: CASSFRDSAYEQYF

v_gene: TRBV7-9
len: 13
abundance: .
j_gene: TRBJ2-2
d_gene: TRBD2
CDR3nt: TGTGCCAGCAGACGGGGGGGCACCGGGGAGCTGTTTTTT
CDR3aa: CASRRGGTGELFF

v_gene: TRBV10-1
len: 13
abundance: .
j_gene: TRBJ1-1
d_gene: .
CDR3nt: TGCGCCAGCAGTGAAGGTGGGTTTAATGAAGCTTTCTTT
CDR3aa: CASSEGGFNEAFF

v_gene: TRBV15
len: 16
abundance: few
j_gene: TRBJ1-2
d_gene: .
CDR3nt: TGTGCCACCAGCAGGGCTCTGGACACCCAAACCCCAGGCTACACCTTC
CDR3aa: CATSRALDTQTPGYTF

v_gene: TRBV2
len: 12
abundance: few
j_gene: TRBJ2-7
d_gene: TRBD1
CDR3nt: TGTGCCAGCAGCCCGGACAGGGTCGAGCAGTACTTC
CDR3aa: CASSPDRVEQYF

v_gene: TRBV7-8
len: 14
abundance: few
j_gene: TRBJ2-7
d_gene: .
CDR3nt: TGTGCCAGCAGCTTAGTACAGGTCGCCTACGAGCAGTACTTC
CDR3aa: CASSLVQVAYEQYF

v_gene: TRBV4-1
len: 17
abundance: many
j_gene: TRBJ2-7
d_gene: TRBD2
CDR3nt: TGCGCCAGCAGCCCAGGAGCTAGCGGGAGATCTTTCTACGAGCAGTACTTC
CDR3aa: CASSPGASGRSFYEQYF

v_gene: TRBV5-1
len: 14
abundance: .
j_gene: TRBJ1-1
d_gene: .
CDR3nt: TGCGCCAGCAGCTTGAATACAGCCAACACTGAAGCTTTCTTT
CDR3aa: CASSLNTANTEAFF

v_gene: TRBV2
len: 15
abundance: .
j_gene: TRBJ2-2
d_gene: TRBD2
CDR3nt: TGTGCCAGCGGACCGGGACTAGAATCTACCGGGGAGCTGTTTTTT
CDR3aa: CASGPGLESTGELFF

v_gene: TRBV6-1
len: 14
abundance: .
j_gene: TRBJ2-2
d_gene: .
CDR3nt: TGTGCCAGCAGTGAAGCCCGAAACACCGGGGAGCTGTTTTTT
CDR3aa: CASSEARNTGELFF

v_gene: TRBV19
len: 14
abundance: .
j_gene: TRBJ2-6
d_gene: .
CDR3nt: TGTGCCAGTAGTGCCTTTTCTGGGGCCAACGTCCTGACTTTC
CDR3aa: CASSAFSGANVLTF

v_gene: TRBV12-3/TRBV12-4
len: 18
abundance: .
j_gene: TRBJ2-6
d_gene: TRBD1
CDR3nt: TGTGCCAGCAATACGGGACAGGGCGCCCATGGAGGGGCCAACGTCCTGACTTTC
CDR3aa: CASNTGQGAHGGANVLTF

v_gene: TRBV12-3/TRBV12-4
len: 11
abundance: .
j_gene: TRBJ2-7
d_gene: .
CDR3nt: TGTGCCAGCACCGGAGGGAACGAGCAGTACTTC
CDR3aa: CASTGGNEQYF

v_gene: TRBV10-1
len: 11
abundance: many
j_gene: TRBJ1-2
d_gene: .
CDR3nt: TGCGCCAGCAGTGACAACTATGGCTACACCTTC
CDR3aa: CASSDNYGYTF

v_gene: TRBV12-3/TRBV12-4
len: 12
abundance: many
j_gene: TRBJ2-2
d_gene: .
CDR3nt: TGTGCCAGCAGTTTCGGAGCCGGGGAGCTGTTTTTT
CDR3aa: CASSFGAGELFF

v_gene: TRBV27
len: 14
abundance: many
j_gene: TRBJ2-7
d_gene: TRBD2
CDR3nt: TGTGCCAGCAGTCCGGGACTAGCTAACTACGAGCAGTACTTC
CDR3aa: CASSPGLANYEQYF

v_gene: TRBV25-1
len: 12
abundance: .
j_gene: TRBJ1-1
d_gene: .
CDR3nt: TGTGCCAGCACCATGGGGAACACTGAAGCTTTCTTT
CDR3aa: CASTMGNTEAFF

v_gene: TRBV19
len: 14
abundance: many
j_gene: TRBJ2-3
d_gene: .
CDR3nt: TGTGCCAGTAGTATAGCTGGGAGCACAGATACGCAGTATTTT
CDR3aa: CASSIAGSTDTQYF

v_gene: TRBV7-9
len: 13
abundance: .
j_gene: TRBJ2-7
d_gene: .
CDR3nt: TGTGCCAGCAGCTCCTCCTCGGCACCTGAGCAGTACTTC
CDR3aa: CASSSSSAPEQYF

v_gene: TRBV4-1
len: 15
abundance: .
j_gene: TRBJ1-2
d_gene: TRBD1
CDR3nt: TGCGCCAGCAGCCGTCCGGGACAGGGAGGTGCAGGCTACACCTTC
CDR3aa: CASSRPGQGGAGYTF

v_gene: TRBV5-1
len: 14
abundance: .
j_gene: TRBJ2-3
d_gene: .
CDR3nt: TGCGCCAGCCGTATACCCTCAGGGGAAGATACGCAGTATTTT
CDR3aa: CASRIPSGEDTQYF

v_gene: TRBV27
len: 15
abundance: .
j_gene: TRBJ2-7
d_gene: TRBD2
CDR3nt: TGTGCCAGCAGTATCACTAGCGGGATGGGCTACGAGCAGTACTTC
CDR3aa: CASSITSGMGYEQYF

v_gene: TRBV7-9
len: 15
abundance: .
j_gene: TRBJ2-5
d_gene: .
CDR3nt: TGTGCCAGCAGCCCCGGGACTGGATTACAAGAGACCCAGTACTTC
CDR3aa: CASSPGTGLQETQYF

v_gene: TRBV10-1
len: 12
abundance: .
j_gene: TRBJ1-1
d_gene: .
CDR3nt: TGCGCCAGCAGTGACCCGTTCACTGAAGCTTTCTTT
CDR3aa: CASSDPFTEAFF

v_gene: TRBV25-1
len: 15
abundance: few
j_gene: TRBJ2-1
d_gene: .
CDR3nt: TGTGCCAGCAGTGTATTTGGTCTAGCTGGGAATGAGCAGTTCTTC
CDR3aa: CASSVFGLAGNEQFF